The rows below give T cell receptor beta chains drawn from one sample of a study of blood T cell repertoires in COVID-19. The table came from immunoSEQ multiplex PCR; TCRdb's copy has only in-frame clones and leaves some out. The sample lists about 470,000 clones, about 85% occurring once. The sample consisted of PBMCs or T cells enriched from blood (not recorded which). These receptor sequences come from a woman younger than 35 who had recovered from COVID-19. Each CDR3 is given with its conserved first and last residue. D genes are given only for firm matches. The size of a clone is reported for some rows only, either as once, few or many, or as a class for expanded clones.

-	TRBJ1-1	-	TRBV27	TGTGCCAGCAGCTCCGGAAACAGGGTGGCCACTGAAGCTTTCTTT	CASSSGNRVATEAFF
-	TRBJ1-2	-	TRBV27	TGTGCCAGCAGTTCTACCCACAGATATAACTATGGCTACACCTTC	CASSSTHRYNYGYTF
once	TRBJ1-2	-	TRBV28	TGTGCCAGCAGTTCCGACTTTGCCGGGACACTAGGCTACACCTTC	CASSSDFAGTLGYTF
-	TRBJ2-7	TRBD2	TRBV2	TGTGCCAGCAACCCTAGCGGGGGGAATGGCGAGCAGTACTTC	CASNPSGGNGEQYF
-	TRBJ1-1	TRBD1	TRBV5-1	TGCGCCAGCAGCTTGGCGCAGGGGGCGACTGAAGCTTTCTTT	CASSLAQGATEAFF
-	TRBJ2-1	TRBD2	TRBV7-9	TGTGCCAGCAGCTTAAACCTAGCGGGGGTAAATGAGCAGTTCTTC	CASSLNLAGVNEQFF
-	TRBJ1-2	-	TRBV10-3	TGTGCCATCAGGGAGGGAGAGGATGGCTACACCTTC	CAIREGEDGYTF
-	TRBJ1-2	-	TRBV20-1	TGCAGTGCTAGTTCAGGGCTCGCCCCATATGGCTACACCTTC	CSASSGLAPYGYTF
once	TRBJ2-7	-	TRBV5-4	TGTGCCAGCAGCCCCCAGGTGACCTCCTACGAGCAGTACTTC	CASSPQVTSYEQYF
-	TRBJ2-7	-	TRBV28	TGTGCCAGCAGTCTCGGAGGGTCCCTCTACGAGCAGTACTTC	CASSLGGSLYEQYF
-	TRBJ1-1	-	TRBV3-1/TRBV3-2	TGTGCCAGCAGCCAAGAGTCGGGAGCGAACACTGAAGCTTTCTTT	CASSQESGANTEAFF
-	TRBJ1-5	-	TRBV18	TGTGCCAGCTCAGTGGTCAGGCGGCCCCAGCATTTT	CASSVVRRPQHF
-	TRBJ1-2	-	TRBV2	TGTGCCAGCAGTGAAATACGGGAGAACTATGGCTACACCTTC	CASSEIRENYGYTF
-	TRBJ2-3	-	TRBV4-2	TGTGCCAGCAGCCAAGATCGGGAACGGGGGACTTTGGGAGATACGCAGTATTTT	CASSQDRERGTLGDTQYF
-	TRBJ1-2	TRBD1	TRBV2	TGTGCCAGCAGAGGACAGGCTAACTATGGCTACACCTTC	CASRGQANYGYTF
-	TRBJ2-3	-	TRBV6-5	TGTGCCAGCGGGGGGGCCGGACTGAGCACAGATACGCAGTATTTT	CASGGAGLSTDTQYF
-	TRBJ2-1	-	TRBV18	TGTGCCAGCTCACCGGACCGGACGGGGGTTAATGAGCAGTTCTTC	CASSPDRTGVNEQFF
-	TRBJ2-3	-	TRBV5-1	TGCGCCAGCAGGGGGCAGGATACGCAGTATTTT	CASRGQDTQYF
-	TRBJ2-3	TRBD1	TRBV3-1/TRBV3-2	TGTGCCAGCAGCCAAGGGATTATTGGACAGGGTGGGACAGATACGCAGTATTTT	CASSQGIIGQGGTDTQYF
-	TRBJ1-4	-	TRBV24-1	TGTGCCACCAGTGACTGTGACAGCACGAATGAAAAACTGTTTTTT	CATSDCDSTNEKLFF
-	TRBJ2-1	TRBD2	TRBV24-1	TGTGCCGCGTGGGGAGGGGATGGTCTTTGGGATGAGCAGTTCTTC	CAAWGGDGLWDEQFF
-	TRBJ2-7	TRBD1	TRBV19	TGTGCCAGTAGTCCCTGGACAGGTACTTCCTACGAGCAGTACTTC	CASSPWTGTSYEQYF
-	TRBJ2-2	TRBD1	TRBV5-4	TGTGCCAGCAGTTGGCCGGGACAGGGAGACACCGGGGAGCTGTTTTTT	CASSWPGQGDTGELFF
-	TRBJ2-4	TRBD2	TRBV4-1	TGCGCCAGCAGCCATCCGGGACTAGACAAAAACATTCAGTACTTC	CASSHPGLDKNIQYF
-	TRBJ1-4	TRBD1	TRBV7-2	TGTGCCAGCAGCATCCGGACAGGGGGAGTCGCCGCTAATGAAAAACTGTTTTTT	CASSIRTGGVAANEKLFF
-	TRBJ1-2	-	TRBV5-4	TGTGCCAGCAGCTTGCTTGCTAACTATGGCTACACCTTC	CASSLLANYGYTF
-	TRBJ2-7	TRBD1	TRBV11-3	TGTGCCAGCAGCCATTTTCCGGGACAGGGGATGCTCTACGAGCAGTACTTC	CASSHFPGQGMLYEQYF
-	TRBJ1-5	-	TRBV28	TGTGCCAGCAGCCCTCCAGGGGATAGCAATCAGCCCCAGCATTTT	CASSPPGDSNQPQHF
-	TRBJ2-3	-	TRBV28	TGTGCCAGCAGTTTAAGAGGCCTCCGCACAGATACGCAGTATTTT	CASSLRGLRTDTQYF
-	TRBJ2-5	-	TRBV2	TGTGCCGCGGGACCCCAAGAGACCCAGTACTTC	CAAGPQETQYF
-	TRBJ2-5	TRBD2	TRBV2	TGTGCCAGCAGTGACGATAGCGGGGGGGCCCAGACCCAGTACTTC	CASSDDSGGAQTQYF
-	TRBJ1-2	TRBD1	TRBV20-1	TGCAGTGCTAGTGGGACAGGGGTGGCCTATGGCTACACCTTC	CSASGTGVAYGYTF
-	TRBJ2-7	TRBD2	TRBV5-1	TGCGCCAGCAGCTCGACCGGACTAGCGGATTCCTACGAGCAGTACTTC	CASSSTGLADSYEQYF
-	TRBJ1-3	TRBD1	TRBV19	TGTGCCAGTAGCCGGACAGGGGAAAATGGAAACACCATATATTTT	CASSRTGENGNTIYF
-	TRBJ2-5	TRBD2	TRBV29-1	TGCAGCGTTGCGGAGCGGGGGGGCGAGACCCAGTACTTC	CSVAERGGETQYF
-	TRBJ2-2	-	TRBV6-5	TGTGCCAGCGGGTATCAGGGAGCGGGCACCGGGGAGCTGTTTTTT	CASGYQGAGTGELFF
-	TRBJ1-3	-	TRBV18	TGTGCCAGCTCTCCAAGTGGGGAGGCTGGAAACACCATATATTTT	CASSPSGEAGNTIYF
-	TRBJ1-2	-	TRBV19	TGTGCCAGTACTCGAAAGGGTTTAGGGGACTATGGCTACACCTTC	CASTRKGLGDYGYTF
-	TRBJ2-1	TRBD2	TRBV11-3	TGTGCCAGCAGCCACCCTAGCGGGGGGAACAATGAGCAGTTCTTC	CASSHPSGGNNEQFF
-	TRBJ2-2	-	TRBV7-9	TGTGCCAGCAGCTTTTGGGCTGGAGGGGAGCTGTTTTTT	CASSFWAGGELFF
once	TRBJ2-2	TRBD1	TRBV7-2	TGTGCCAGCAGCCCGACAGGGGACTACACCGGGGAGCTGTTTTTT	CASSPTGDYTGELFF
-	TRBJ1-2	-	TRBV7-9	TGTGCCAGCAGCCTGGAGGACCTCCGGGGCTATGGCTACACCTTC	CASSLEDLRGYGYTF
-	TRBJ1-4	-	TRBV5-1	TGCGCCAGCAGCTCTGGGGGCCAAAGTAGTGAAAAACTGTTTTTT	CASSSGGQSSEKLFF
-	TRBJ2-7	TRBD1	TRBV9	TGTGCCAGCAGCGTAGCTCCCGGGGACAGCTACGAGCAGTACTTC	CASSVAPGDSYEQYF
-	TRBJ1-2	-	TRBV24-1	TGTGCCACCAGTGCCCAACAGGTTCTGAATGGCTACACCTTC	CATSAQQVLNGYTF
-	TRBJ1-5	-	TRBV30	TGTGCCTGGAGTGTTACCAGGGCTAGGACCCAGCATTTT	CAWSVTRARTQHF